This record looks at one T cell receptor beta chain sequence and its context. One entry per CDR3 protein results from TCRdb running MiXCR on the RT-PCR reads. This sample has 150,000 to 250,000 distinct CDR3 sequences, with 35% to 50% found just once. Per the germline V gene, CDR1 is SQVTM and CDR2 is ANQGSEA. V lost 0 bases, J lost 2 bases, and 11 bases lay in between. This CDR3 has 14 residues. The sample originates from a study of patients and donors after allogeneic stem cell transplantation. Input material: blood, either unsorted or a sorted T cell fraction (not recorded which). The sequence was collected from a human donor who was either an allogeneic HSCT recipient or a stem cell or donor lymphocyte infusion donor (not recorded which). It is not recorded whose cells these are; they may come from a transplant donor. The chain employs TRBV29-1 and TRBJ2-7, with D possibly TRBD2 on 5 matching bases. CDR3 in amino acids: CSVEDRGPPYEQYF. Here the CDR3 DNA reads TGCAGCGTTGAAGATCGAGGGCCACCCTACGAGCAGTACTTC.